The next 27 T cell receptor beta chains were all read from a single sample in a study of radiation and T cells in renal cell carcinoma. Some clones are missing from TCRdb's copy, which holds only in-frame ones; the method was immunoSEQ multiplex PCR. The data contain 150,000 or so clones, 88% of them singletons. Sample time point: baseline pretreatment blood. The sample's treatment: 15 Gy SBRT to primary tumor, nephrectomy 4 weeks later. This specimen was blood, taken from a patient whose treatment included radiotherapy and nephrectomy. These receptors came from a woman in her 70s with renal cell carcinoma.

CDR3 coding DNA: TGTGCCAGCAGCATCACGGTGAACACTGAAGCTTTCTTT. This gives the protein CASSITVNTEAFF. The J gene is TRBJ1-1, the V gene TRBV27; D call uncertain. V was cut by 6 bases and J by 0 bases, with 8 bases left in between. The germline V gene encodes CDR1 MNHEY and CDR2 SMNVEV (reference sequence). There are 13 residues in the CDR3.

V gene TRBV5-1 combines with J gene TRBJ1-1, with D perhaps matching TRBD1 (5 bases). Trimming pared 1 base from V and 1 base from J, leaving 14 bases between. The CDR3 length is 16 residues. The germline V gene encodes CDR1 SGHRS and CDR2 YFSETQ. The CDR3 nucleotides read TGCGCCAGCAGCTTGAGCCAGGGTGGAGGGAACACTGAAGCTTTCTTT. Its protein product is CASSLSQGGGNTEAFF.

This sequence joins TRBV7-2 and TRBJ1-2; D remains unclear. CDR3 length equals 15 residues. V shed 2 bases and J shed 11 bases, with 21 bases lying between them. Germline V lookup: CDR1 SGHTA, CDR2 FQGNSA. The CDR3 DNA follows: TGTGCCAGCAGCTTATCGGCCGGTCTCCAGTTAGGGTACACCTTC. Translation: CASSLSAGLQLGYTF.

This clone was found once. The J gene is TRBJ1-1, the V gene TRBV6-5; possibly TRBD1 for D (5 bases). CDR1 and CDR2 (germline): MNHEY, SVGAGI. The ends were cut back, 2 bases at V and 0 bases at J, with 10 bases in the middle. The CDR3 loop spans 15 amino acids. The CDR3 is CASSYRGAMNTEAFF. As DNA, the CDR3 is TGTGCCAGCAGTTACCGAGGGGCAATGAACACTGAAGCTTTCTTT.

DNA of the CDR3: TGTGCCAGTAGAGATCCCCAGGGGGCTGATAGCAATCAGCCCCAGCATTTT. Translating it yields CASRDPQGADSNQPQHF. V gene TRBV19 combines with J gene TRBJ1-5; 8 nucleotides align to TRBD1. The ends lost 6 bases at V and 0 bases at J; junction bases unmatched: 10. This CDR3 comprises 17 residues. The germline CDR1 and CDR2 sequences are LNHDA and SQIVND (reference sequence). Full variable domain (outside the CDR3, taken from reference TRBV19 and TRBJ1-5): DGGITQSPKYLFRKEGQNVTLSCEQNLNHDAMYWYRQDPGQGLRLIYYSQIVNDFQKGDIAEGYSVSREKKESFPLTVTSAQKNPTAFYLCASRDPQGADSNQPQHFGDGTRLSIL.

The table lists this clone with a count of one. The V call is TRBV19, the J call TRBJ2-1; D remains ambiguous. CDR1 LNHDA and CDR2 SQIVND come from the germline V gene (reference sequence). The CDR3 is made up of 13 amino acids. The ends were cut back, 5 bases at V and 5 bases at J, with 10 bases in the middle. The CDR3 sequence is CASSLAKNNEQFF. Here the CDR3 DNA reads TGTGCCAGTAGTCTGGCCAAAAACAATGAGCAGTTCTTC.

The V call is TRBV6-4, the J call TRBJ2-1, with D tentatively TRBD1 or TRBD2 (6 bases each). V was shortened by 0 bases and J by 12 bases, with 12 bases between the two germline ends. Per germline, CDR1 MRHNA and CDR2 SNTAGT. CDR3 length: 13 amino acids. CDR3 protein: CASSDSGGGGQFF. CDR3 bases: TGTGCCAGCAGTGACTCGGGCGGAGGGGGGCAGTTCTTC.

The V call is TRBV4-1, the J call TRBJ1-1; D is unclear. The CDR3 extends over 13 amino acids. Per the germline V gene, CDR1 is MGHRA and CDR2 is YSYEKL. With 0 bases removed from V and 1 base from J, the gap between germline ends came to 3 bases. CDR3 in DNA: TGCGCCAGCAGCCAAGAAGAGAACACTGAAGCTTTCTTT. It specifies CASSQEENTEAFF.

The V call is TRBV2, the J call TRBJ2-6; D gene uncertain. Trimming cost V 1 base and J 0 bases, with 13 bases left between them. This CDR3 is 18 amino acids long. CDR1 is SNHLY and CDR2 is FYNNEI in the germline V gene. CDR3 sequence: CASSEGQVTPSGANVLTF. DNA of the CDR3: TGTGCCAGCAGTGAAGGTCAGGTGACACCCTCTGGGGCCAACGTCCTGACTTTC.

The chain has TRBV19 and TRBJ2-3; TRBD2 is a possible D gene (6 bases). This CDR3 spans 16 amino acids. With 3 bases removed from V and 0 bases from J, the gap between germline ends came to 13 bases. Germline V lookup: CDR1 LNHDA, CDR2 SQIVND (reference sequence). CDR3 nucleotide sequence: TGTGCCAGTAGTATCGGGGCAGGGACTAGCACAGATACGCAGTATTTT. Residues: CASSIGAGTSTDTQYF.

V is TRBV5-4 and J is TRBJ2-5; TRBD1 matches 9 bases. Trimming at V came to 3 bases and at J to 5 bases, leaving 2 bases not matched to a gene. Germline CDR1 reads SGHNT; CDR2 reads YYREEE (reference sequence). The CDR3 is 13 residues long. The CDR3 nucleotides read TGTGCCAGCAGCTGGGACAGGGTTGAGACCCAGTACTTC. It yields the protein CASSWDRVETQYF.

The chain has TRBV19 and TRBJ1-1; 7 bases agree with TRBD1. Unmatched junction bases numbered 7, after V lost 5 bases and J lost 1 base. The CDR3 length is 15 residues. CDR1 and CDR2 from the germline V gene are LNHDA and SQIVND (reference sequence). CDR3 nucleotide sequence: TGTGCCAGTAGTTTCGCCGGGACAGCGAACACTGAAGCTTTCTTT. It is translated as CASSFAGTANTEAFF. Based on the CDR3 plus reference TRBV19 and TRBJ1-1, the full variable domain is DGGITQSPKYLFRKEGQNVTLSCEQNLNHDAMYWYRQDPGQGLRLIYYSQIVNDFQKGDIAEGYSVSREKKESFPLTVTSAQKNPTAFYLCASSFAGTANTEAFFGQGTRLTVV.

The CDR3 DNA sequence: TGTGCCTGGAGTGTATCAGGGGCTGGCTACACCTTC. It is translated as CAWSVSGAGYTF. This sequence joins TRBV30 and TRBJ1-2, with TRBD1 as a possible D gene (6 bases). The CDR3 covers 12 residues. Germline lookup yields CDR1 GTSNPN and CDR2 SVGIG (reference sequence). Deletions cut 0 bases from V and 7 bases from J, with 9 bases between.

This chain links TRBV27 with TRBJ1-1; D uncertain. CDR3 length: 15 amino acids. V was trimmed by 5 bases and J by 0 bases, leaving 13 bases between them. Germline assignment: CDR1 MNHEY and CDR2 SMNVEV (reference sequence). The CDR3 is CASSRSSGMNTEAFF. The CDR3, as DNA: TGTGCCAGCAGTAGAAGCTCGGGGATGAACACTGAAGCTTTCTTT.

The V and J genes are TRBV21-1 and TRBJ2-7; TRBD1, the table's D call, was not compared with the DNA. TRBV21-1 is assigned pseudogene status. This CDR3 spans 15 amino acids. This CDR3 reads CASSRKDREPYEQYF. Written as DNA, the CDR3 is TGTGCCAGCAGCAGGAAGGACAGGGAGCCCTACGAGCAGTACTTC.

This chain connects TRBV2 to TRBJ1-2; TRBD1 might be the D (5 bases). The CDR3 spans 14 residues. Trimming cost V 8 bases and J 5 bases, with 18 bases left between them. Per germline, CDR1 SNHLY and CDR2 FYNNEI. In DNA, the CDR3 is TGTGCCAGCTCACCTGGGGGTACTTCTTATGGCTACACCTTC. Translated, it gives CASSPGGTSYGYTF. Full variable domain (rest looked up from reference TRBV2 and TRBJ1-2): EPEVTQTPSHQVTQMGQEVILRCVPISNHLYFYWYRQILGQKVEFLVSFYNNEISEKSEIFDDQFSVERPDGSNFTLKIRSTKLEDSAMYFCASSPGGTSYGYTFGSGTRLTVV.

V is TRBV13 and J is TRBJ2-2, with D perhaps matching TRBD2 (6 bases). The germline V and J ends were trimmed by 5 bases and 2 bases, with 12 bases remaining between them. This CDR3 has 15 residues. The germline V gene encodes CDR1 PRHDT and CDR2 FYEKMQ (reference sequence). CDR3 DNA sequence: TGTGCCAGCAGCCCGGGACTCACTAACACCGGGGAGCTGTTTTTT. Translating it yields CASSPGLTNTGELFF.

There are a few counts of this clone. The chain has TRBV30 and TRBJ1-1; D is ambiguous. Germline V lookup: CDR1 GTSNPN, CDR2 SVGIG (reference sequence). The ends were cut back, 0 bases at V and 8 bases at J, with 7 bases in the middle. This CDR3 has 11 residues. Here the CDR3 reads CAWSVQREAFF. The CDR3, as DNA: TGTGCCTGGAGTGTACAGCGAGAAGCTTTCTTT.

The chain carries TRBV11-3 and TRBJ2-7; TRBD1 aligns across 7 bases. Germline assignment: CDR1 SGHNT and CDR2 YENEEA. Trimming at V came to 5 bases and at J to 7 bases, leaving 11 bases not matched to a gene. This CDR3 has 14 residues. The CDR3 reads CASSNRQGRLEQYF. The CDR3 coding sequence is TGTGCCAGCAGCAACAGACAGGGAAGGTTGGAGCAGTACTTC. Full variable domain (remainder filled in from reference TRBV11-3 and TRBJ2-7): EAGVVQSPRYKIIEKKQPVAFWCNPISGHNTLYWYLQNLGQGPELLIRYENEEAVDDSQLPKDRFSAERLKGVDSTLKIQPAELGDSAVYLCASSNRQGRLEQYFGPGTRLTVT.

Concerning this clone itself: Germline and junction disagree at one end, which may indicate a read error. This same CDR3 is encoded by further DNA sequences in the sample. This chain joins TRBV5-4 and TRBJ1-6, with D possibly being TRBD1 (6 bases). The CDR3 spans 14 residues. Germline lookup yields CDR1 SGHNT and CDR2 YYREEE (reference sequence). This chain's CDR3 is CASSNSNRDSPLHF. The CDR3 DNA sequence: TGTGCCAGCAGCAACTCTAACAGGGATTCACCCCTCCATTTT.

The gene calls are TRBV30 and TRBJ2-7; D is unresolved. From germline, CDR1 is GTSNPN and CDR2 SVGIG (reference sequence). V was pared by 0 bases and J by 5 bases, with 11 bases between. The CDR3 is 13 residues long. The CDR3 bases are TGTGCCTGGAGTGTAAACAGTTTCCACGAGCAGTACTTC. Translation: CAWSVNSFHEQYF.

The chain has TRBV6-1 and TRBJ1-6, with D possibly being TRBD1 (5 bases). Trimming left V 7 bases short and J 10 bases short, with 17 bases between. Germline assignment: CDR1 MNHNS and CDR2 SASEGT. This CDR3 region has 14 residues. DNA of the CDR3: TGTGCCAGCACCCGGGAGGGGATAGGGTCACCCCTCCACTTT. Protein sequence: CASTREGIGSPLHF.

In its sample, this clone was seen once. The rearrangement joins TRBV9 to TRBJ2-5; no clear D gene. The CDR3 runs to 13 residues. CDR1 and CDR2 (germline): SGDLS, YYNGEE. Trimming took off 3 bases at V and 5 bases at J, with 11 bases between the two ends. CDR3 region: CASSGISAETQYF. As DNA, the CDR3 is TGTGCCAGCAGCGGGATAAGTGCGGAGACCCAGTACTTC.

The V gene is TRBV5-1, the J gene TRBJ1-6; possibly TRBD1 for D (5 bases). Trimming removed 0 bases at V and 6 bases at J, with 13 bases between. Germline V gene lookup returns CDR1 SGHRS and CDR2 YFSETQ. The CDR3 spans 16 residues. CDR3 amino acids: CASSLEGVAGNSPLHF. In nucleotides, the CDR3 is TGCGCCAGCAGCTTGGAAGGGGTTGCAGGTAATTCACCCCTCCACTTT.

The chain is built from TRBV7-2 and TRBJ2-3; no definite D call. V was trimmed by 0 bases and J by 1 base, leaving 5 bases between them. CDR3 length equals 14 residues. The germline gives CDR1 SGHTA, CDR2 FQGNSA. CDR3 loop: CASSLARGTDTQYF. Here the CDR3 DNA reads TGTGCCAGCAGCTTAGCACGTGGCACAGATACGCAGTATTTT.

There are a few counts of this clone. The V call is TRBV7-6, the J call TRBJ1-1, with no clear D. Trimming cost V 1 base and J 3 bases, with 6 bases left between them. Germline-derived CDR1 and CDR2 are SGHVS and FNYEAQ. This CDR3 is 13 amino acids long. The chain's CDR3 is CASSLGQHTEAFF. DNA for the CDR3: TGTGCCAGCAGCTTAGGGCAACACACTGAAGCTTTCTTT.

V is TRBV11-3 and J is TRBJ2-3; 10 positions match TRBD1. V lost 5 bases to trimming and J lost 1 base; unmatched junction nucleotides: 3. There are 15 residues in the CDR3. Germline CDR1 SGHNT, CDR2 YENEEA. CDR3 in DNA: TGTGCCAGCAGCGGGACAGGGGCGCGCACAGATACGCAGTATTTT. As protein: CASSGTGARTDTQYF.